These T cell receptor beta chains were read from a single sample in a study of T cell repertoires in cytomegalovirus infection. TCRdb called the reads again in MiXCR, with one record for every CDR3 protein. There are roughly 150,000 distinct CDR3 sequences in the sample; less than 25% occur only once, and 11% lies in the top ten. The sample comprised PBMCs. The receptors shown here come from a human donor in good health (CMV status not recorded). Some clones in this sample may be carry-over from other donors' samples. CDR3s include the opening cysteine and the closing phenylalanine or tryptophan.

v_gene: TRBV7-6
CDR3aa: CASSTLTDTQYF

v_gene: TRBV20-1
CDR3aa: CSAKGQGISEQYF

v_gene: TRBV28
CDR3aa: CASKLDSYEQYF

v_gene: TRBV29-1
CDR3aa: CSVILAGTDTQYF

v_gene: TRBV28
CDR3aa: CASSPVTIPLYEQYF

v_gene: TRBV19
CDR3aa: CASSTPRNRQGAVNEQFF

v_gene: TRBV7-2
CDR3aa: CASSPGLNSPLHF

v_gene: TRBV10-3
CDR3aa: CATEGVDEQFF

v_gene: TRBV7-8
CDR3aa: CASSHTQGLENIQYF

v_gene: TRBV7-6
CDR3aa: CASSLGELAGVDSQYF

v_gene: TRBV28
CDR3aa: CASSATGTRDEETQYF

v_gene: TRBV13
CDR3aa: CASGGRVGPEAFF

v_gene: TRBV2
CDR3aa: CASRLPGLRSDTQYF

v_gene: TRBV24-1
CDR3aa: CATSDRTKEKLFF

v_gene: TRBV28
CDR3aa: CASSLIGRSGRWQETQYF

v_gene: TRBV28
CDR3aa: CASSTGINGYTF

v_gene: TRBV6-6
CDR3aa: CASSGGGAGQGYEQYF

v_gene: TRBV7-3
CDR3aa: CASSLTDRVAGELFF

v_gene: TRBV10-3
CDR3aa: CATAQLAGVSTDTQYF

v_gene: TRBV19
CDR3aa: CASSIARDSYEQYF

v_gene: TRBV7-2
CDR3aa: CASSSLGRGVSYEQYF

v_gene: TRBV14
CDR3aa: CASSQGVTRTDTQYF

v_gene: TRBV19
CDR3aa: CASGVFNSPLHF

v_gene: TRBV6-5
CDR3aa: CASSYDPLVTDTQYF

v_gene: TRBV7-3
CDR3aa: CASSFLAGGINEQFF

v_gene: TRBV29-1
CDR3aa: CSAAGQGDEKLFF

v_gene: TRBV7-3
CDR3aa: CASSPIGTSGSYTGELFF

v_gene: TRBV19
CDR3aa: CASSPHGGQSDEQFF

v_gene: TRBV2
CDR3aa: CASSTRDRRMINTQYF

v_gene: TRBV12-3/TRBV12-4
CDR3aa: CASSHTGELFF

v_gene: TRBV7-2
CDR3aa: CASSTRAPGVYEQYF

v_gene: TRBV7-9
CDR3aa: CASSLGSTGELFF

v_gene: TRBV19
CDR3aa: CASSIDGGQPQHF

v_gene: TRBV29-1
CDR3aa: CSVSDGEAYEQYF

v_gene: TRBV5-1
CDR3aa: CASSLREGDEQFF

v_gene: TRBV28
CDR3aa: CASNPLGSSGNTIYF

v_gene: TRBV11-2
CDR3aa: CASSPEPSGELFF

v_gene: TRBV20-1
CDR3aa: CSAMTGGYNERFF

v_gene: TRBV7-9
CDR3aa: CASSSTGDNQPQHF

v_gene: TRBV11-2
CDR3aa: CASSSGTSREPQHF

v_gene: TRBV12-3/TRBV12-4
CDR3aa: CASSLGTPGIGEQYF

v_gene: TRBV11-3
CDR3aa: CASSLTGSNTIYF

v_gene: TRBV29-1
CDR3aa: CSAGAGRQSYEQYF

v_gene: TRBV19
CDR3aa: CDSHRGRGYDQPQHF

v_gene: TRBV7-3
CDR3aa: CASSLMTSGLNEQFF

v_gene: TRBV7-9
CDR3aa: CASRLGQEGSPLHF

v_gene: TRBV20-1
CDR3aa: CSARNARGGAQETQYF

v_gene: TRBV7-3
CDR3aa: CASSQGGTDKNIQYF

v_gene: TRBV4-1
CDR3aa: CASSQGIQENQETQYF

v_gene: TRBV7-2
CDR3aa: CASSGWDLRGTDTQYF

v_gene: TRBV7-2
CDR3aa: CASSYRQGVATDTQYF

v_gene: TRBV7-9
CDR3aa: CASSLGERETQYF